Shown below are 21 T cell receptor beta chains from a single sample sequenced in a study of blood T cell repertoires in COVID-19 (dated by TCRdb to 2020 to 2021). Library preparation used the immunoSEQ multiplex PCR assay. The clones in this table, taken by TCRdb from immuneACCESS, are in-frame only. Not every clone is retained; where verified, under half of the shortfall comes from an unresolved V gene, and the cause of the rest is unknown. Counted in this sample were under 250,000 clones; about four fifths of them appeared once. Clones ranked in the top ten supply roughly 1.9% of the sample. The specimen sequenced was peripheral blood. The receptors here all came from a man aged 30 to 39 who had recovered from COVID-19.

This clone was detected many times. The chain has TRBV7-8 and TRBJ1-2; a possible D gene is TRBD1 (6 bases). Germline assignment: CDR1 SGHVS and CDR2 FQNEAQ. V was clipped by 5 bases and J by 8 bases, with 18 bases between them. The CDR3 has 14 residues. CDR3: CASSAGVGARGYTF. The CDR3 DNA follows: TGTGCCAGCAGCGCGGGGGTGGGGGCGCGGGGCTACACCTTC.

In its sample, this clone was seen once. The chain employs TRBV2 and TRBJ2-5, with TRBD2 as a possible D gene (5 bases). Looked up from germline, CDR1 is SNHLY and CDR2 is FYNNEI. The CDR3 has 12 residues. V shed 8 bases and J shed 3 bases, with 10 bases lying between them. The CDR3 nucleotides are TGTGCCAGCGGAACGGGGAAAGAGACCCAGTACTTC. Its protein is CASGTGKETQYF.

This rearrangement joins TRBV7-9 to TRBJ1-4; D uncertain. The V and J ends lost 5 bases and 8 bases respectively, with 21 bases between them. The CDR3 has 16 amino acids. In germline, CDR1 is SEHNR, CDR2 FQNEAQ (reference sequence). CDR3 DNA sequence: TGTGCCAGCAGCCCCCCTGGGTTTCAGGCTCGGGAAAAACTGTTTTTT. It specifies CASSPPGFQAREKLFF.

The table lists this clone with a count of one. The CDR3 sequence: CASSPRDGYTF. CDR3 bases: TGTGCCAGCAGCCCCAGGGATGGCTACACCTTC. The J gene is TRBJ1-2, the V gene TRBV6-1; D possibly corresponds to TRBD1 (5 bases). V shed 6 bases and J shed 6 bases, with 8 bases lying between them. The V gene's germline CDR1 is MNHNS and CDR2 SASEGT. The CDR3 covers 11 residues.

The J gene is TRBJ2-5, the V gene TRBV9, with 9 bases aligning to TRBD1. Germline trimming cut 0 bases from V and 2 bases from J; bases unmatched to any gene: 2. CDR1 and CDR2 from the germline V gene are SGDLS and YYNGEE. The CDR3 consists of 15 residues. CDR3 DNA sequence: TGTGCCAGCAGCGTAGCGACAGGGGGACAAGAGACCCAGTACTTC. Encoded protein: CASSVATGGQETQYF. The complete variable domain, with remaining parts taken from reference TRBV9 and TRBJ2-5, reads DSGVTQTPKHLITATGQRVTLRCSPRSGDLSVYWYQQSLDQGLQFLIQYYNGEERAKGNILERFSAQQFPDLHSELNLSSLELGDSALYFCASSVATGGQETQYFGPGTRLLVL.

The CDR3 sequence is CASSQGWRGGRYEQYV. In nucleotides, the CDR3 is TGTGCCAGCAGCCAAGGGTGGCGCGGAGGTCGCTACGAGCAGTACGTC. The genes are TRBV14 and TRBJ2-7; tentative D call: TRBD2 (5 bases). Deletions cut 1 base from V and 3 bases from J, with 16 bases between. Germline V lookup: CDR1 SGHDN, CDR2 FVKESK. The CDR3 is 16 residues long.

The chain has TRBV9 and TRBJ2-2; D is possibly TRBD2 (6 bases). The CDR3 covers 14 residues. Germline V gives CDR1 SGDLS, CDR2 YYNGEE. V was trimmed by 4 bases and J by 4 bases, leaving 11 bases between them. For the CDR3, the DNA is TGTGCCAGCAGCCCGGGAGACAGCACCGGGGAGCTGTTTTTT. Amino acids: CASSPGDSTGELFF.

The chain couples TRBV7-2 to TRBJ1-2; D unclear. Germline V lookup: CDR1 SGHTA, CDR2 FQGNSA. V dropped 5 bases and J dropped 8 bases, with 21 bases sitting between them. The CDR3 covers 15 residues. In DNA, the CDR3 is TGTGCCAGCAGCGAGGGATATCGGGGAGTTAGGGGCTACACCTTC. As protein: CASSEGYRGVRGYTF. Using reference TRBV7-2 and TRBJ1-2 for the parts outside the CDR3, the full variable domain is GAGVSQSPSNKVTEKGKDVELRCDPISGHTALYWYRQSLGQGLEFLIYFQGNSAPDKSGLPSDRFSAERTGGSVSTLTIQRTQQEDSAVYLCASSEGYRGVRGYTFGSGTRLTVV.

The V and J genes are TRBV11-1 and TRBJ2-1, with TRBD2 matching 13 bases. The CDR3 consists of 15 residues. J was trimmed by 4 bases and V by 5 bases; bases with no gene match: 2. The germline gives CDR1 SGHAT, CDR2 FQDESV (reference sequence). This CDR3 reads CASSILAGGYNEQFF. CDR3 DNA: TGTGCCAGCAGCATACTAGCGGGGGGGTACAATGAGCAGTTCTTC.

The chain is built from TRBV3-1 (or the pseudogene TRBV3-2) and TRBJ2-5; possible D gene TRBD2, 6 bases. This CDR3 has 13 residues. V lost 8 bases and J 2 bases, leaving 12 bases between the germline ends. CDR1 is LGHDT, CDR2 YNNKEL, per germline (reference sequence). The CDR3 protein is CASGLRMQETQYF. The CDR3 coding sequence is TGTGCCAGCGGACTACGGATGCAAGAGACCCAGTACTTC.

The chain couples TRBV12-3 or TRBV12-4 to TRBJ1-2; perhaps TRBD1 as D (6 bases). This CDR3 has 12 amino acids. V gave up 7 bases and J gave up 5 bases, with 11 bases separating them. Here the CDR3 DNA reads TGTGCCAGCACGCGGACAGCTTATGGCTACACCTTC. As protein: CASTRTAYGYTF.

The V call is TRBV6-5, the J call TRBJ2-5; perhaps TRBD2 as D (6 bases). V was clipped by 6 bases and J by 5 bases, with 22 bases between them. The length of the CDR3 is 16 residues. Germline V gene sequence: CDR1 MNHEY, CDR2 SVGAGI. The CDR3 is CASSYRDGGGGETQYF. CDR3 nucleotide sequence: TGTGCCAGCAGCTACCGGGACGGTGGGGGAGGTGAGACCCAGTACTTC.

The chain uses TRBV11-3 and TRBJ2-2; the match to TRBD2 covers 9 bases. Germline V gives CDR1 SGHNT, CDR2 YENEEA. The CDR3 extends over 15 amino acids. Germline trimming cut 3 bases from V and 5 bases from J; bases unmatched to any gene: 4. The CDR3 DNA reads TGTGCCAGCAGCTTTGGGACTAGCACAACCGGGGAGCTGTTTTTT. Translated: CASSFGTSTTGELFF.

The J gene is TRBJ1-4, the V gene TRBV5-1; no reliable D call. V dropped 4 bases and J dropped 7 bases, with 14 bases sitting between them. The germline CDR1 and CDR2 sequences are SGHRS and YFSETQ. There are 14 residues in the CDR3. CDR3 in amino acids: CASSPGGTTEKLFF. The CDR3 DNA reads as TGCGCCAGCAGCCCGGGAGGTACGACTGAAAAACTGTTTTTT. The variable domain in full, with the rest retrieved from reference TRBV5-1 and TRBJ1-4, is KAGVTQTPRYLIKTRGQQVTLSCSPISGHRSVSWYQQTPGQGLQFLFEYFSETQRNKGNFPGRFSGRQFSNSRSEMNVSTLELGDSALYLCASSPGGTTEKLFFGSGTQLSVL.

This chain joins TRBV7-9 and TRBJ1-6; the match to TRBD1 covers 10 bases. Unmatched junction bases numbered 7, after V lost 5 bases and J lost 9 bases. The CDR3 length is 15 residues. CDR1 and CDR2 from the germline V gene are SEHNR and FQNEAQ (reference sequence). CDR3 region: CASSGGTGAGSPLHF. DNA for the CDR3: TGTGCCAGCAGCGGCGGGACAGGGGCCGGTTCACCCCTCCACTTT. The entire variable domain, with the rest obtained from reference TRBV7-9 and TRBJ1-6, is as follows: DTGVSQNPRHKITKRGQNVTFRCDPISEHNRLYWYRQTLGQGPEFLTYFQNEAQLEKSRLLSDRFSAERPKGSFSTLEIQRTEQGDSAMYLCASSGGTGAGSPLHFGNGTRLTVT.

The chain has TRBV7-2 and TRBJ2-3; D is unclear. V lost 2 bases and J lost 6, with 9 bases in between. This CDR3 is 13 amino acids long. The germline V gene has CDR1 SGHTA and CDR2 FQGNSA. The DNA of the CDR3 is TGTGCCAGCAGCTTATATCCGAGGGATACGCAGTATTTT. This sequence encodes CASSLYPRDTQYF.

In its sample, this clone was seen once. The DNA of the CDR3 is TGTGCCAGCAGACTCACAGGGAGCTGGGACACCATATATTTT. Translated, it gives CASRLTGSWDTIYF. J is TRBJ1-3 and V is TRBV28; the D gene is possibly TRBD1 (6 bases). Looked up from germline, CDR1 is MDHEN and CDR2 is SYDVKM. The CDR3 is 14 residues long. V was clipped by 6 bases and J by 8 bases, with 17 bases between them.

The chain couples TRBV7-2 to TRBJ2-1; tentatively, D is TRBD2 (6 bases). Trimming removed 5 bases from V and 12 bases from J, with 23 bases in between. Germline V lookup: CDR1 SGHTA, CDR2 FQGNSA. This CDR3 comprises 15 residues. In DNA form, the CDR3 reads TGTGCCAGCAGCCAAAGGACTATTCGGAAGGACGGGCAGTTCTTC. This gives the protein CASSQRTIRKDGQFF.

The V and J genes are TRBV19 and TRBJ1-1; no firm D call. The V gene lost 7 bases and the J gene lost 1 base, with 10 bases spanning the gap. Per germline, CDR1 LNHDA and CDR2 SQIVND (reference sequence). The CDR3 is 13 residues long. CDR3 amino acids: CASKGAENTEAFF. CDR3 DNA sequence: TGTGCCAGTAAGGGAGCGGAGAACACTGAAGCTTTCTTT.

A single count supports this clone. This CDR3 is also generated by other DNA sequences in the sample. The rearrangement uses TRBV14 and TRBJ1-5; the D gene is possibly TRBD1 (6 bases). V was trimmed by 1 base and J by 2 bases, leaving 6 bases between them. Germline assignment: CDR1 SGHDN and CDR2 FVKESK. CDR3 length equals 14 residues. The CDR3 nucleotides are TGTGCCAGCAGCCAAGGACAGGGCAATCAGCCCCAGCATTTT. This gives the protein CASSQGQGNQPQHF. Based on the CDR3 plus reference TRBV14 and TRBJ1-5, the full variable domain is EAGVTQFPSHSVIEKGQTVTLRCDPISGHDNLYWYRRVMGKEIKFLLHFVKESKQDESGMPNNRFLAERTGGTYSTLKVQPAELEDSGVYFCASSQGQGNQPQHFGDGTRLSIL.

Only one count was recorded for this clone. V gene TRBV6-1 combines with J gene TRBJ2-7; no firm D call. Germline-derived CDR1 and CDR2 are MNHNS and SASEGT. CDR3 length: 13 residues. The germline V and J ends were trimmed by 3 bases and 3 bases, with 9 bases remaining between them. CDR3 region: CASSEPSVYEQYV. CDR3 DNA sequence: TGTGCCAGCAGTGAGCCCAGTGTCTACGAGCAGTACGTC.